One sample yielded the 31 T cell receptor beta chains listed below, sequenced in a study of blood T cell repertoires in COVID-19. Measured with immunoSEQ multiplex PCR; TCRdb has only the in-frame clones, and not every one. The sample includes approximately 97,000 clones, 70% to 90% of them seen just once. Sequenced sample: peripheral blood. The receptors originated from a man aged 50-60 years with active COVID-19.

The chain combines TRBV10-1 with TRBJ2-7, with D unclear. V shed 6 bases and J shed 4 bases, with 13 bases lying between them. The CDR3 is made up of 13 amino acids. Germline CDR1 and CDR2: WNHNN and SYGVQD (reference sequence). For the CDR3, the DNA is TGCGCCAGCAGGAGGAAGGCGGAATACGAGCAGTACTTC. Protein: CASRRKAEYEQYF.

V and J are TRBV7-2 and TRBJ1-2; 7 bases match TRBD1. CDR3 length: 13 amino acids. Per the germline V gene, CDR1 is SGHTA and CDR2 is FQGNSA. Trimming at V came to 3 bases and at J to 8 bases, leaving 6 bases not matched to a gene. The CDR3 DNA sequence: TGTGCCAGCAGCTTTACAGGGGCTGGAGGCTACACCTTC. This encodes CASSFTGAGGYTF.

The chain links TRBV30 to TRBJ1-4; 7 bases fit TRBD1. The CDR3 runs to 14 residues. V shed 3 bases, J shed 8 bases, and the junction held 9 bases outside the gene matches. Germline-derived CDR1 and CDR2 are GTSNPN and SVGIG (reference sequence). The CDR3 DNA is TGTGCCTGGAGAGGAACAGGGGTTCGGGAAAAACTGTTTTTT. Translated, it gives CAWRGTGVREKLFF.

V and J are TRBV7-2 and TRBJ2-7, with 16 bases fitting TRBD2. Germline V lookup: CDR1 SGHTA, CDR2 FQGNSA. The CDR3 covers 19 residues. Trimming cost V 3 bases and J 0 bases; bases outside gene matches: 8. CDR3 protein: CASSFPGLAGGRSSYEQYF. Here the CDR3 DNA reads TGTGCCAGCAGCTTCCCGGGACTAGCGGGGGGGCGGAGCTCCTACGAGCAGTACTTC.

The gene calls are TRBV5-6 and TRBJ2-4; D is possibly TRBD1 (6 bases). Germline assignment: CDR1 SGHDT and CDR2 YYEEEE. The germline V and J ends were trimmed by 4 bases and 0 bases, with 14 bases remaining between them. The CDR3 runs to 16 residues. CDR3 DNA sequence: TGTGCCAGCAGCAAGGGGACACCTTTAGCCAAAAACATTCAGTACTTC. This translates into CASSKGTPLAKNIQYF.

The chain employs TRBV5-8 and TRBJ2-3; TRBD1 is a possible D gene (7 bases). Germline CDR1 reads SGHTS; CDR2 reads YDEGEE. The CDR3 has 15 amino acids. With 6 bases removed from V and 8 bases from J, the gap between germline ends came to 22 bases. The CDR3 nucleotides are TGTGCCAGCACCCTGGGCCAGGGGGGCGCGGGTACGCAGTATTTT. It encodes CASTLGQGGAGTQYF.

The chain joins TRBV19 to TRBJ1-3, with D unresolved. The CDR3 covers 14 residues. Germline loops: CDR1 LNHDA, CDR2 SQIVND (reference sequence). Trimming took 3 bases from V and 1 from J, leaving 7 bases between them. The CDR3 DNA reads TGTGCCAGTAGTATGAGAACGTCTGGAAACACCATATATTTT. Translating it yields CASSMRTSGNTIYF.

The chain recombines TRBV18 with TRBJ1-2, with a possible D match to TRBD1 (6 bases). The V end was cut by 1 base, the J end by 1 base, with 10 bases between. This CDR3 has 15 amino acids. Germline values: CDR1 KGHSH, CDR2 LQKENI. CDR3 sequence (DNA): TGTGCCAGCTCACCACAGGACAGAGTTAACTATGGCTACACCTTC. It codes for CASSPQDRVNYGYTF.

V and J are TRBV12-5 and TRBJ2-5, with TRBD2 matching over 13 bases. The CDR3 covers 20 residues. Germline V gives CDR1 LGHNT, CDR2 FRNRAP. Unmatched junction bases numbered 17, after V lost 2 bases and J lost 5 bases. CDR3 sequence reads: CASGLTGLAGERVLSETQYF. The CDR3 DNA follows: TGTGCTAGTGGTTTGACAGGACTAGCGGGGGAGCGGGTTCTATCTGAGACCCAGTACTTC.

This clone was observed a handful of times. The V and J genes are TRBV11-2 and TRBJ1-3; 7 bases line up with TRBD1. Losses at the gene ends were 6 bases for V and 2 bases for J; bases not matched to a gene: 13. This CDR3 has 17 residues. Germline loops: CDR1 SGHAT, CDR2 FQNNGV. CDR3 amino acids: CASRGDSLGSPGNTIYF. DNA of the CDR3: TGTGCCAGCAGGGGGGACAGCCTCGGTAGCCCTGGAAACACCATATATTTT. The whole variable domain, remainder taken from reference TRBV11-2 and TRBJ1-3, is EAGVAQSPRYKIIEKRQSVAFWCNPISGHATLYWYQQILGQGPKLLIQFQNNGVVDDSQLPKDRFSAERLKGVDSTLKIQPAKLEDSAVYLCASRGDSLGSPGNTIYFGEGSWLTVV.

The V call is TRBV7-6, the J call TRBJ1-1; possible D gene TRBD1, 5 bases. Trimming took 2 bases from V and 4 from J, leaving 14 bases between them. The CDR3 contains 15 residues. The germline V gene encodes CDR1 SGHVS and CDR2 FNYEAQ. The CDR3 DNA reads as TGTGCCAGCAGCTTATCGGAGGGACGGGGCACTGAAGCTTTCTTT. Its protein product is CASSLSEGRGTEAFF.

This clone was picked up a small number of times. The gene calls are TRBV9 and TRBJ1-5; D unresolved. Germline V CDR1 and CDR2: SGDLS, YYNGEE. Trimming stripped 0 bases from V and 7 bases from J, with 8 bases between. The CDR3 consists of 13 residues. Here the CDR3 reads CASSVGAWQPQHF. CDR3 nucleotides: TGTGCCAGCAGCGTAGGGGCGTGGCAGCCCCAGCATTTT.

This chain links TRBV7-2 with TRBJ1-3; D remains unclear. Looked up from germline, CDR1 is SGHTA and CDR2 is FQGNSA. Trimming left V 5 bases short and J 0 bases short, with 8 bases between. The CDR3 runs to 14 residues. The CDR3 is CASSPGISGNTIYF. In DNA, the CDR3 is TGTGCCAGCAGCCCCGGGATCTCTGGAAACACCATATATTTT.

The J gene is TRBJ1-1, the V gene TRBV13, with a weak D call TRBD1 (6 bases). Trimming removed 5 bases at V and 4 bases at J, with 17 bases between. This CDR3 spans 15 amino acids. From germline, CDR1 is PRHDT and CDR2 FYEKMQ (reference sequence). The CDR3 loop is CASSLPPGGLTEAFF. The DNA of the CDR3 is TGTGCCAGCAGCCTACCCCCCGGGGGGCTCACTGAAGCTTTCTTT. Based on the CDR3 plus reference TRBV13 and TRBJ1-1, the full variable domain is AAGVIQSPRHLIKEKRETATLKCYPIPRHDTVYWYQQGPGQDPQFLISFYEKMQSDKGSIPDRFSAQQFSDYHSELNMSSLELGDSALYFCASSLPPGGLTEAFFGQGTRLTVV.

The V and J genes are TRBV7-9 and TRBJ2-2, with D tentatively TRBD1 (6 bases). CDR1 is SEHNR, CDR2 FQNEAQ, per germline (reference sequence). The V gene lost 5 bases and the J gene lost 4 bases, with 14 bases spanning the gap. CDR3 size: 15 residues. This chain's CDR3 is CASSLLTGTTGELFF. The CDR3 region has the DNA TGTGCCAGCAGCCTCCTCACAGGGACCACCGGGGAGCTGTTTTTT.

This clone was counted once. The chain employs TRBV6-4 and TRBJ2-3; the match to TRBD2 covers 10 bases. The V gene end was trimmed by 8 bases and the J gene end by 6 bases; junction bases not matched to a gene: 8. CDR3 length equals 14 residues. The germline V gene has CDR1 MRHNA and CDR2 SNTAGT. CDR3 loop: CASQSGGAGDTQYF. The CDR3 coding sequence is TGTGCCAGCCAGAGCGGGGGGGCCGGGGATACGCAGTATTTT.

This clone was seen only once. The chain combines TRBV5-4 with TRBJ2-6; maybe TRBD2 (6 bases). Trimming took 5 bases from V and 4 from J, leaving 13 bases between them. There are 15 residues in the CDR3. Germline V gives CDR1 SGHNT, CDR2 YYREEE (reference sequence). CDR3 residues: CASRFGTGGANVLTF. The CDR3 DNA reads TGTGCCAGCAGGTTCGGGACTGGGGGGGCCAACGTCCTGACTTTC. Using reference TRBV5-4 and TRBJ2-6 for the parts outside the CDR3, the full variable domain is ETGVTQSPTHLIKTRGQQVTLRCSSQSGHNTVSWYQQALGQGPQFIFQYYREEENGRGNFPPRFSGLQFPNYSSELNVNALELDDSALYLCASRFGTGGANVLTFGAGSRLTVL.

The genes are TRBV6-5 and TRBJ2-7; 11 bases agree with TRBD1. Germline V gene lookup returns CDR1 MNHEY and CDR2 SVGAGI. The junction had 3 bases not matched to a gene; V was cut back by 7 bases and J by 1 base. This CDR3 has 14 amino acids. The CDR3 reads CASKGQGGSYEQYF. Here the CDR3 DNA reads TGTGCCAGCAAGGGACAGGGGGGTTCCTACGAGCAGTACTTC.

The V call is TRBV4-1, the J call TRBJ2-5; 15 nucleotides match TRBD2. Losses at the gene ends were 3 bases for V and 3 bases for J; bases not matched to a gene: 8. CDR3 length: 18 amino acids. Germline CDR1 reads MGHRA; CDR2 reads YSYEKL. CDR3 amino acids: CASSQPGLAGGRKETQYF. The DNA for the CDR3 is TGCGCCAGCAGCCAGCCGGGACTAGCGGGGGGCAGGAAAGAGACCCAGTACTTC.

The chain carries TRBV2 and TRBJ2-7, with TRBD1 identical over 8 bases. There are 14 residues in the CDR3. CDR1 is SNHLY, CDR2 FYNNEI, per germline. The V gene end was trimmed by 8 bases and the J gene end by 6 bases; junction bases not matched to a gene: 12. The CDR3 DNA reads TGTGCCAGCTCCTTAGACAGGGGAAGGGGCGAGCAGTACTTC. Its translation: CASSLDRGRGEQYF.

The V call is TRBV18, the J call TRBJ1-1; unclear D gene. Germline assignment: CDR1 KGHSH and CDR2 LQKENI. The CDR3 contains 14 residues. Trimming shortened V by 5 bases and J by 0 bases, and 10 bases separated the two germline ends. Here the CDR3 reads CASSSAVMNTEAFF. As DNA, the CDR3 is TGTGCCAGCTCATCGGCGGTTATGAACACTGAAGCTTTCTTT. Full variable domain (missing parts from reference TRBV18 and TRBJ1-1): NAGVMQNPRHLVRRRGQEARLRCSPMKGHSHVYWYRQLPEEGLKFMVYLQKENIIDESGMPKERFSAEFPKEGPSILRIQQVVRGDSAAYFCASSSAVMNTEAFFGQGTRLTVV.

Of note for this clone: One junction end disagrees with the germline gene, perhaps due to a read error. The rearrangement uses TRBV7-7 and TRBJ2-1; the D gene is possibly TRBD1 (6 bases). The CDR3 loop spans 12 amino acids. Germline assignment: CDR1 SSHAT and CDR2 FNYEAQ (reference sequence). The CDR3 loop is CASSPTGYEQFF. CDR3 in DNA: TGTGCTAGCAGCCCTACAGGGTATGAGCAGTTCTTC.

The CDR3 nucleotides are TGTGCTAGTGGTGTCGGGGGCTCTGGGGCCAACGTCCTGACTTTC. Translated: CASGVGGSGANVLTF. The rearrangement uses TRBV12-5 and TRBJ2-6, with D tentatively TRBD2 (6 bases). Germline CDR1 is LGHNT and CDR2 is FRNRAP. The CDR3 is 15 residues long. Trimming pared 5 bases from V and 0 bases from J, leaving 8 bases between.

This clone was recorded only once. Within the sample, other DNA sequences also encode this same CDR3. This rearrangement joins TRBV5-6 to TRBJ2-5; no firm D call. This CDR3 spans 13 amino acids. Germline V gene data show CDR1 as SGHDT and CDR2 as YYEEEE. Trimming stripped 2 bases from V and 0 bases from J, with 5 bases between. The CDR3 coding sequence is TGTGCCAGCAGCTTCAGGTACCAAGAGACCCAGTACTTC. Protein: CASSFRYQETQYF.

The chain uses TRBV6-6 and TRBJ2-7; 7 bases map to TRBD1. Germline-derived CDR1 and CDR2 are MNHNY and SVGAGI (reference sequence). The CDR3 extends over 15 amino acids. With 0 bases clipped from V and 3 bases from J, the junction kept 5 bases outside the gene matches. The CDR3 nucleotides are TGTGCCAGCAGTTACTCGACAGGGTATGGCTACGAGCAGTACTTC. This sequence encodes CASSYSTGYGYEQYF.

This rearrangement joins TRBV19 to TRBJ2-3; 8 positions agree with TRBD1. Germline values: CDR1 LNHDA, CDR2 SQIVND (reference sequence). The CDR3 extends over 14 amino acids. V dropped 5 bases and J dropped 5; count of bases not matched to a gene: 6. The CDR3 region has the DNA TGTGCCAGTAGTCGACAGGGGTTTGAAGATACGCAGTATTTT. Its translation is CASSRQGFEDTQYF.

A remark on this clone: This sample includes further DNA sequences coding for the same CDR3. This rearrangement joins TRBV7-9 to TRBJ2-5, with 9 bases identical to TRBD2. V lost 5 bases and J lost 5; bases outside the gene matches: 3. This CDR3 contains 13 residues. CDR1 and CDR2 (germline): SEHNR, FQNEAQ (reference sequence). The DNA of the CDR3 is TGTGCCAGCAGCCTTAGCGGGGGTGAGACCCAGTACTTC. It translates to CASSLSGGETQYF.

This chain connects TRBV2 to TRBJ1-5; unclear D gene. The CDR3 covers 13 residues. V lost 5 bases to trimming and J lost 9 bases, with 14 bases between them. Germline loops: CDR1 SNHLY, CDR2 FYNNEI. The CDR3: CASSLGGPRPQHF. The CDR3 bases are TGTGCCAGCAGTCTTGGAGGCCCGCGGCCCCAGCATTTT.

V and J are TRBV30 and TRBJ2-2, with D unresolved. This CDR3 spans 13 amino acids. Trimming stripped 2 bases from V and 0 bases from J, with 4 bases between. Germline V gene data show CDR1 as GTSNPN and CDR2 as SVGIG (reference sequence). The CDR3: CAWSFTNTGELFF. The CDR3 nucleotides read TGTGCCTGGAGTTTTACGAACACCGGGGAGCTGTTTTTT.

The gene calls are TRBV7-2 and TRBJ1-2; 7 positions match TRBD1. Germline CDR1 and CDR2: SGHTA and FQGNSA. V shed 4 bases and J 5 bases; nucleotides not matched to a gene: 4. The CDR3 spans 13 residues. The CDR3 DNA follows: TGTGCCAGCAGCTCACAGGGGAGGTATGGCTACACCTTC. Translating it yields CASSSQGRYGYTF.

The V and J genes are TRBV25-1 and TRBJ1-1; a weak D match, TRBD1 (5 bases). Germline V lookup: CDR1 MGHDK, CDR2 SYGVNS. Trimming pared 8 bases from V and 1 base from J, leaving 14 bases between. The CDR3 has 14 amino acids. This CDR3 reads CASGPGNSNTEAFF. The CDR3 nucleotides are TGTGCCAGCGGGCCAGGGAATTCGAACACTGAAGCTTTCTTT.